This TCR beta chain was recovered during a study of blood T cell repertoires in COVID-19. About the research overall: There were acute and convalescent COVID-19 samples, and they came from the United States, Italy and Spain.

The CDR3 is 15 amino acids. Trimming at V came to 9 bases and at J to 2 bases, leaving 9 bases not matched to a gene. The germline gives CDR1 LNHDA, CDR2 SQIVND (reference sequence). The authors' processing: It was from reference gene primer amplification that nucleated cell counts were estimated. Sequencing used immunoSEQ multiplex PCR; TCRdb keeps in-frame clones, though not all of them. The V and J calls and clone size are taken from that table; D and trimming were inferred from the DNA. The repertoire has around 220,000 clones, about 90% of them found once; the top ten carry roughly 2%. This chain connects TRBV19 to TRBJ1-2; 10 bases match TRBD1. Source material: peripheral blood. The clonotype comes from a man between 35 and 55 years old with active or convalescent COVID-19. This chain's CDR3 is CASLTGQGTNYGYTF. In nucleotides, the CDR3 is TGTGCCAGCCTAACGGGACAGGGGACCAACTATGGCTACACCTTC.